This T cell receptor (beta chain) appears in the sequencing data of a study of T cell repertoires in cytomegalovirus infection. Study details: Epitope selection comprised recently identified HLA-C-restricted CMV epitopes and well-studied HLA-B-restricted CMV epitopes. Evidence of both CMV infection and a matching HLA type came from public TCR beta signatures.

The germline CDR1 and CDR2 sequences are DFQATT and SNEGSKA (reference sequence). This CDR3 region has 13 residues. V was pared by 5 bases and J by 5 bases, with 5 bases of the junction left unmatched. Study-level findings and limits: Summed frequency of shared TCR beta families picked out CMV carriers who also had the relevant HLA.

One entry per CDR3 protein, called by TCRdb with MiXCR from the reads. The sample has 370,000 or so distinct CDR3 sequences, about 35% seen once; the top ten hold roughly 13%. In regard to this clonotype: Its antigen is not identified.

The chain carries TRBV20-1 and TRBJ2-3; 9 nucleotides agree with TRBD2. Sequenced material: cultured PBMCs, taken from culture after CMV antigen stimulation. This TCR was recovered from a human donor in good health (CMV status not recorded). Some clones in this sample may be carry-over from other donors' samples. The CDR3 spells CSALYSGGDTQYF. CDR3 nucleotides: TGCAGTGCTTTATATAGCGGGGGAGATACGCAGTATTTT.